The next 10 T cell receptor beta chains were all read from a single sample in a study of vaccination and CD4 T cells after COVID-19 (dated by TCRdb to the early 2020s). Library preparation used PCR. These reads were obtained on an Illumina iSeq 100. DNA from cultured CD4+ T cells underwent TCR sequencing with the Oncomine TCR Beta short-read assay at the Johns Hopkins FTIC core. Using fastp trimming at Q25 and MiXCR clonotype assembly, TCRdb reanalyzed the public sequencing data and kept in-frame beta chains. Entries are consolidated by CDR3 protein sequence, retaining the most common genes and DNA. This sample lists several thousand distinct CDR3 sequences; about three quarters were detected once. The ten largest clonotypes hold about a third of the sample. These receptors' antigens are unknown. The sample's treatment or condition label, in plain terms: roughly nine-day PBMC culture with coronavirus spike peptide pools or control peptides (ViraFEST assay).

Sequences were obtained from CD4+ T cells from blood, cultured in vitro. The receptors shown here come from a human donor who had recovered from COVID-19.

The rearrangement joins TRBV10-3 to TRBJ1-5, with a tentative D call TRBD1 (6 bases). This CDR3 region has 15 residues. V shed 3 bases and J shed 6 bases, with 15 bases lying between them. Germline assignment: CDR1 ENHRY and CDR2 SYGVKD. The DNA of the CDR3 is TGTGCCATCAGTGATCTTTTGGGGGGCGGTCAGCCCCAGCATTTT. This translates into CAISDLLGGGQPQHF.

The chain has TRBV6-5 and TRBJ2-1; D remains ambiguous. This CDR3 contains 11 residues. V lost 2 bases and J 8 bases, leaving 4 bases between the germline ends. Germline CDR1 reads MNHEY; CDR2 reads SVGAGI. The CDR3 DNA is TGTGCCAGCAGTTACGGCTATGAGCAGTTCTTC. Its translation: CASSYGYEQFF.

A single count supports this clonotype. The chain couples TRBV7-2 to TRBJ2-6; maybe TRBD1 (6 bases). This CDR3 contains 17 residues. Germline CDR1 is SGHTA and CDR2 is FQGNSA. V shed 5 bases and J shed 0 bases, with 14 bases lying between them. This CDR3 is CASSPRQVPSGANVLTF. The CDR3 DNA reads as TGTGCCAGCAGCCCCAGACAGGTCCCCTCTGGGGCCAACGTCCTGACTTTC.

The chain links TRBV6-1 to TRBJ2-4, with D hard to call. Germline CDR1 is MNHNS and CDR2 is SASEGT. V was shortened by 3 bases and J by 0 bases, with 6 bases between the two germline ends. CDR3 length: 14 residues. CDR3 sequence reads: CASSEALAKNIQYF. CDR3 DNA: TGTGCCAGCAGTGAGGCGTTAGCCAAAAACATTCAGTACTTC.

The rearrangement joins TRBV19 to TRBJ2-5; D might be TRBD1 (5 bases). The CDR3 consists of 11 residues. Trimming cost V 6 bases and J 3 bases, with 5 bases left between them. Germline-derived CDR1 and CDR2 are LNHDA and SQIVND (reference sequence). CDR3 region: CASRTEETQYF. The CDR3 DNA sequence: TGTGCCAGTAGGACAGAAGAGACCCAGTACTTC.

The V gene is TRBV6-4, the J gene TRBJ1-2; tentatively, D is TRBD1 (6 bases). V gave up 0 bases and J gave up 3 bases, with 23 bases separating them. Per the germline V gene, CDR1 is MRHNA and CDR2 is SNTAGT. The CDR3 consists of 19 residues. CDR3 protein: CASSDSATPLWGPYYGYTF. The DNA of the CDR3 is TGTGCCAGCAGTGACTCCGCAACCCCGTTATGGGGGCCCTACTATGGCTACACCTTC.

The chain carries TRBV7-2 and TRBJ1-5; D remains ambiguous. The CDR3 loop spans 15 amino acids. V was trimmed by 5 bases and J by 9 bases, leaving 20 bases between them. CDR1 and CDR2 (germline): SGHTA, FQGNSA. This chain's CDR3 is CASSLLGWEERPQHF. The CDR3 region has the DNA TGTGCCAGCAGCCTATTAGGTTGGGAGGAGAGGCCCCAGCATTTT.

This clonotype was recorded a few times. The V call is TRBV19, the J call TRBJ1-1, with 7 bases aligning to TRBD1. The V segment lost 6 bases and the J segment 1 base; nucleotides outside the gene matches: 8. CDR3 length equals 15 residues. Germline-derived CDR1 and CDR2 are LNHDA and SQIVND (reference sequence). DNA for the CDR3: TGTGCCAGTAGCGACAGGGCCGAATCGAACACTGAAGCTTTCTTT. Its protein is CASSDRAESNTEAFF.

V usage is TRBV19 and J usage is TRBJ1-5; 7 bases map to TRBD1. Losses at the gene ends were 5 bases for V and 7 bases for J; bases not matched to a gene: 5. The CDR3 extends over 13 amino acids. Germline CDR1 is LNHDA and CDR2 is SQIVND (reference sequence). CDR3 nucleotides: TGTGCCAGTAGTCCAACAGGGGACCAGCCCCAGCATTTT. It codes for CASSPTGDQPQHF.

The J gene is TRBJ2-5, the V gene TRBV19; TRBD2 is a possible D gene (6 bases). Deletions cut 6 bases from V and 1 base from J, with 15 bases between. The CDR3 loop spans 15 amino acids. Germline-derived CDR1 and CDR2 are LNHDA and SQIVND (reference sequence). The CDR3 loop reads CASRAGLNAQETQYF. CDR3 DNA: TGTGCCAGTAGAGCGGGTCTGAACGCCCAAGAGACCCAGTACTTC.